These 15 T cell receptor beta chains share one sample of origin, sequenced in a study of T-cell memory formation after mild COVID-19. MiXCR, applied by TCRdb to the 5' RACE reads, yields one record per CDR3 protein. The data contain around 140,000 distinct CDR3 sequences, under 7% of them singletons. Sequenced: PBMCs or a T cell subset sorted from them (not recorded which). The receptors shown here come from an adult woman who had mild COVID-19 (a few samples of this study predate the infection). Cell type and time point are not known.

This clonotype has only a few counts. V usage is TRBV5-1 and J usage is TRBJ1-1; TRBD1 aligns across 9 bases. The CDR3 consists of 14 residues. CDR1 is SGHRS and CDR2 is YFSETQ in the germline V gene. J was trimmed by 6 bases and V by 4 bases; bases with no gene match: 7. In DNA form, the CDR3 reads TGCGCCAGCAGCCCGGGACAGGGAGGGTCTGAAGCTTTCTTT. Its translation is CASSPGQGGSEAFF.

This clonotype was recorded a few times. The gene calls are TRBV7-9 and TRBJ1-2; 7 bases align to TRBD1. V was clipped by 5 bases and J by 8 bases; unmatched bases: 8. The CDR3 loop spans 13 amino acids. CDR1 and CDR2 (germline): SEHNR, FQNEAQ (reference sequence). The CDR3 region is CASSRQGRGGYTF. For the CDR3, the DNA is TGTGCCAGCAGCCGACAGGGAAGGGGAGGCTACACCTTC.

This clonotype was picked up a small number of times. The CDR3 DNA reads TGTGCCACCAGCAGAGGCGGGGCTGCGGGGGCTTTCTTT. Translating gives CATSRGGAAGAFF. The rearrangement uses TRBV15 and TRBJ1-1, with TRBD1 as a possible D gene (5 bases). CDR3 length: 13 amino acids. V lost 1 base and J 11 bases, leaving 14 bases between the germline ends. The germline CDR1 and CDR2 sequences are LNHNV and YYDKDF (reference sequence).

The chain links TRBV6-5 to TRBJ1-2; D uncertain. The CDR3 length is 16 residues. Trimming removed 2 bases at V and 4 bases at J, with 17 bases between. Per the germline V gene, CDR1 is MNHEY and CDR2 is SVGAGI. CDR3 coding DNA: TGTGCCAGCAGTTACGGAGGCAACGGGCCGATCTATGGCTACACCTTC. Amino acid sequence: CASSYGGNGPIYGYTF.

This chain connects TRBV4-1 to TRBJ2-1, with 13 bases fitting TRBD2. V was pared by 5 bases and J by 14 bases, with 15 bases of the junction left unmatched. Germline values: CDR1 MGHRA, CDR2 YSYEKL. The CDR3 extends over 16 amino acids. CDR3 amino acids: CASSISLAGGRGNEFF. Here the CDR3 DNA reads TGCGCCAGCAGCATTTCACTAGCGGGGGGGCGAGGGAACGAGTTCTTC.

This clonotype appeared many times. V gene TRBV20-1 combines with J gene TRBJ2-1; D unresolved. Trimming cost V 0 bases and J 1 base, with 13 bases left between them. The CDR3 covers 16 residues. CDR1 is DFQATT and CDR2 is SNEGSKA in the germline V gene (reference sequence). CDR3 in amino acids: CSARDVGGSSYNEQFF. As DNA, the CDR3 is TGCAGTGCTAGAGATGTCGGCGGATCTTCCTACAATGAGCAGTTCTTC.

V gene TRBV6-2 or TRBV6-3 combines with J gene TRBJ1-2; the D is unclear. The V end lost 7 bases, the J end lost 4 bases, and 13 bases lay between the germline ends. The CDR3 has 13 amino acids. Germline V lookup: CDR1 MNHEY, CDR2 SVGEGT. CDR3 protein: CASKFGQIYGYTF. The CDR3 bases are TGTGCCAGCAAATTCGGGCAAATCTATGGCTACACCTTC.

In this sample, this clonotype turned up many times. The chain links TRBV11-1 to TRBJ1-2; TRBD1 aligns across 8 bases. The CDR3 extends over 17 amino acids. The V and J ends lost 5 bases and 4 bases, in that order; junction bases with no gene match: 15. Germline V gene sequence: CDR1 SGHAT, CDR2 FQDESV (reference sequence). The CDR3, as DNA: TGTGCCAGCAGCCTCCGGACAGGGACCAAATACCTCTATGGCTACACCTTC. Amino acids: CASSLRTGTKYLYGYTF.

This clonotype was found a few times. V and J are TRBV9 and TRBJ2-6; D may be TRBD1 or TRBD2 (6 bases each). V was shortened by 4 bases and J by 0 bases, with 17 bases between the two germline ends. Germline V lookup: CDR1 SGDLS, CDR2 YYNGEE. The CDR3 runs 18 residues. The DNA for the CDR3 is TGTGCCAGCAGCCTAAGTCGGGGGACAAGCTCTGGGGCCAACGTCCTGACTTTC. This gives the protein CASSLSRGTSSGANVLTF.

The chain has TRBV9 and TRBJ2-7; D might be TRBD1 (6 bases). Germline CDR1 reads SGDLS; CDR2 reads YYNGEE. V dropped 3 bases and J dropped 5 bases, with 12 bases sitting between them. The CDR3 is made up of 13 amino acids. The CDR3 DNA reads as TGTGCCAGCAGCGGCCATACAGGGAACGAGCAGTACTTC. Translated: CASSGHTGNEQYF.

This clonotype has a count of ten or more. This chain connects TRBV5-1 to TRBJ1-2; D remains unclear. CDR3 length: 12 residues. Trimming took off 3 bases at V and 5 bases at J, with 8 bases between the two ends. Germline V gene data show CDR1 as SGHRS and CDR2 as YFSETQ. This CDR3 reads CASSSLTYGYTF. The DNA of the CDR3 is TGCGCCAGCAGCTCCTTGACTTATGGCTACACCTTC.

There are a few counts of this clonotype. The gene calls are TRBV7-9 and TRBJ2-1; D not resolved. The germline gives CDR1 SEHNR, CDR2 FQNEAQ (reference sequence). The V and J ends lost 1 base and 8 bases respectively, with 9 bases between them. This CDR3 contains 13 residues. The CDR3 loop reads CASSLGRQYEQFF. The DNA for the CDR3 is TGTGCCAGCAGCTTAGGTCGGCAGTATGAGCAGTTCTTC. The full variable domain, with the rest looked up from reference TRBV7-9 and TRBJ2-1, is DTGVSQNPRHKITKRGQNVTFRCDPISEHNRLYWYRQTLGQGPEFLTYFQNEAQLEKSRLLSDRFSAERPKGSFSTLEIQRTEQGDSAMYLCASSLGRQYEQFFGPGTRLTVL.

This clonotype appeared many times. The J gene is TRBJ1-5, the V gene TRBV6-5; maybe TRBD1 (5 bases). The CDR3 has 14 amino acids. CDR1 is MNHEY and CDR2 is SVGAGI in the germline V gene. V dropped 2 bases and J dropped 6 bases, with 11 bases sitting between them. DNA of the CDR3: TGTGCCAGCAGTTACGGTGCAGGGACTCAGCCCCAGCATTTT. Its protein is CASSYGAGTQPQHF.

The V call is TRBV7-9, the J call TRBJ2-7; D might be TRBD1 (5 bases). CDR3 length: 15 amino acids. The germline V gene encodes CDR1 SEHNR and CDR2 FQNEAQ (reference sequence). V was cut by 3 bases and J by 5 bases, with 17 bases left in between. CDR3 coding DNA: TGTGCCAGCAGCTTGGGTCAGGGAAACACCCACGAGCAGTACTTC. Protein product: CASSLGQGNTHEQYF. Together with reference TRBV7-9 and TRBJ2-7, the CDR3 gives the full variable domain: DTGVSQNPRHKITKRGQNVTFRCDPISEHNRLYWYRQTLGQGPEFLTYFQNEAQLEKSRLLSDRFSAERPKGSFSTLEIQRTEQGDSAMYLCASSLGQGNTHEQYFGPGTRLTVT.

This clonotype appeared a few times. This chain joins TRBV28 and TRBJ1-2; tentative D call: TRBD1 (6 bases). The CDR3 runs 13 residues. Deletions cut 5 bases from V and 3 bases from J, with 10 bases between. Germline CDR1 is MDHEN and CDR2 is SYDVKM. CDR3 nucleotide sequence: TGTGCCAGCAGTCCAGGGGAGTACTATGGCTACACCTTC. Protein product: CASSPGEYYGYTF.